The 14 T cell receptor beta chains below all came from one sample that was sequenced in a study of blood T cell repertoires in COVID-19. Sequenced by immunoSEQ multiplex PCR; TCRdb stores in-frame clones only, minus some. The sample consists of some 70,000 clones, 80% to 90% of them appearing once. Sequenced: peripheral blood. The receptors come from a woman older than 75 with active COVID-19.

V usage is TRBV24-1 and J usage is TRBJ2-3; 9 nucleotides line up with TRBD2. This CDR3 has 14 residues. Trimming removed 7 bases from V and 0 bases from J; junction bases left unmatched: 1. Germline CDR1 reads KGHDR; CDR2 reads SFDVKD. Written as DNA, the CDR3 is TGTGCCACCAGCGGACTAGCGAGCACAGATACGCAGTATTTT. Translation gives CATSGLASTDTQYF.

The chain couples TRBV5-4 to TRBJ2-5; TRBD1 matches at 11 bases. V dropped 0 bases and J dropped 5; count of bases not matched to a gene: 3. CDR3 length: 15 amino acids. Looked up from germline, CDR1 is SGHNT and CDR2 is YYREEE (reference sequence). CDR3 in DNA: TGTGCCAGCAGCTTGGCTGGACAGGGGGCCGAGACCCAGTACTTC. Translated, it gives CASSLAGQGAETQYF. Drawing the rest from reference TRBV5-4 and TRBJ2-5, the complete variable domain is ETGVTQSPTHLIKTRGQQVTLRCSSQSGHNTVSWYQQALGQGPQFIFQYYREEENGRGNFPPRFSGLQFPNYSSELNVNALELDDSALYLCASSLAGQGAETQYFGPGTRLLVL.

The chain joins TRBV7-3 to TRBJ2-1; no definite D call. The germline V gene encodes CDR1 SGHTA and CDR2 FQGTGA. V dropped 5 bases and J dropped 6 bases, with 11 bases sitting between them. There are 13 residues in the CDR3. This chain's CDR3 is CASSPSGSNEQFF. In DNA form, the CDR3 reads TGTGCCAGCAGCCCCTCAGGCTCCAATGAGCAGTTCTTC.

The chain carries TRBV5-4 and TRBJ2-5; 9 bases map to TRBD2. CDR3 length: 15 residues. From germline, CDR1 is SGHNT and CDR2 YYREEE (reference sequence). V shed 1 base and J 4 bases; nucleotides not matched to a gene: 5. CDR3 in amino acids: CASSLSSGSGETQYF. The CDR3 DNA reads TGTGCCAGCAGCTTGAGTAGCGGGAGTGGAGAGACCCAGTACTTC.

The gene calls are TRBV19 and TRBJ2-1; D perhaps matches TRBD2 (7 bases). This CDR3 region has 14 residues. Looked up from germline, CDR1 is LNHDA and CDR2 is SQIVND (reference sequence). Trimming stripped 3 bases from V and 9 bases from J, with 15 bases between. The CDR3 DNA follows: TGTGCCAGTAGTATTCAAAGGAGGGGGGGTGAGCAGTTCTTC. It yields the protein CASSIQRRGGEQFF.

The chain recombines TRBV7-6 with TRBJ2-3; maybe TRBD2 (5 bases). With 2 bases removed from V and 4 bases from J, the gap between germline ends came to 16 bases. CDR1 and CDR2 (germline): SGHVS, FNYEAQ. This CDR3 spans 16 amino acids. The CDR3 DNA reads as TGTGCCAGCAGCTTACTCTCTCCCGGGATATCAGATACGCAGTATTTT. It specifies CASSLLSPGISDTQYF. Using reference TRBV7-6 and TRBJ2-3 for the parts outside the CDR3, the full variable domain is GAGVSQSPRYKVTKRGQDVALRCDPISGHVSLYWYRQALGQGPEFLTYFNYEAQQDKSGLPNDRFSAERPEGSISTLTIQRTEQRDSAMYRCASSLLSPGISDTQYFGPGTRLTVL.

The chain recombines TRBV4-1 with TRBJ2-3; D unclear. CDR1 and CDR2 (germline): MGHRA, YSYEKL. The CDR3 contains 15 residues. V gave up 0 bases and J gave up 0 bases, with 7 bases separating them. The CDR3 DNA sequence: TGCGCCAGCAGCCAAGAACCTACTAGCACAGATACGCAGTATTTT. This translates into CASSQEPTSTDTQYF.

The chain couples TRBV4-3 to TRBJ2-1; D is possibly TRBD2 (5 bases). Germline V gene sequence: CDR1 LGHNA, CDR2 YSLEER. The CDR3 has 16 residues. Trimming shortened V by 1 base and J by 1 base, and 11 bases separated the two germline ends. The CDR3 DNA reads TGCGCCAGCAGCCAAGTTTCTAGCCTTTCCTACAATGAGCAGTTCTTC. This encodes CASSQVSSLSYNEQFF.

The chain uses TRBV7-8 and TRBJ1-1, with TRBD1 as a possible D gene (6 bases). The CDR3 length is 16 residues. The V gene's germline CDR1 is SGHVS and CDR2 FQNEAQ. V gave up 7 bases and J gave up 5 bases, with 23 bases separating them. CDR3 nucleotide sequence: TGTGCCAGCACCCCTGGGCCCGGACAGTTCAAAACTGAAGCTTTCTTT. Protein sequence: CASTPGPGQFKTEAFF.

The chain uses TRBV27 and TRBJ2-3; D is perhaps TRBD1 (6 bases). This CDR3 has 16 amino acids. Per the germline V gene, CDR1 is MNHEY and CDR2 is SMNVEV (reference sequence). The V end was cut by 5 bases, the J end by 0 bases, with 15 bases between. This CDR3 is CASSLRKGVSTDTQYF. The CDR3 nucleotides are TGTGCCAGCAGTCTCCGGAAGGGGGTTAGCACAGATACGCAGTATTTT.

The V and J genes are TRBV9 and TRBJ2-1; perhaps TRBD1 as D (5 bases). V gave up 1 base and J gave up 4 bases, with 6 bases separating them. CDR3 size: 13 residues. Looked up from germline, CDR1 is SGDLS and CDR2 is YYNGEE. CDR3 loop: CASSVPGYNEQFF. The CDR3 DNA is TGTGCCAGCAGCGTACCAGGGTACAATGAGCAGTTCTTC.

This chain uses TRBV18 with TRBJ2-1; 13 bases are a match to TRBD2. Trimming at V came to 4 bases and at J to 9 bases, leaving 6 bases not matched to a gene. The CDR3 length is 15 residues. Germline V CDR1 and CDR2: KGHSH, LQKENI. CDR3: CASSLTSGRATEQFF. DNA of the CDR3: TGTGCCAGCTCACTCACTAGCGGGAGGGCCACTGAGCAGTTCTTC. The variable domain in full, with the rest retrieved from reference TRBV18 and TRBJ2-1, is NAGVMQNPRHLVRRRGQEARLRCSPMKGHSHVYWYRQLPEEGLKFMVYLQKENIIDESGMPKERFSAEFPKEGPSILRIQQVVRGDSAAYFCASSLTSGRATEQFFGPGTRLTVL.

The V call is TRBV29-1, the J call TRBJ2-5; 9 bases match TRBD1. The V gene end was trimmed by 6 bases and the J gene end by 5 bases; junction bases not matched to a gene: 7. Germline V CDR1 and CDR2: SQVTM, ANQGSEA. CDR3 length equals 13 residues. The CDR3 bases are TGCAGCGTAAGGGGGACAGGGATGGAGACCCAGTACTTC. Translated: CSVRGTGMETQYF.

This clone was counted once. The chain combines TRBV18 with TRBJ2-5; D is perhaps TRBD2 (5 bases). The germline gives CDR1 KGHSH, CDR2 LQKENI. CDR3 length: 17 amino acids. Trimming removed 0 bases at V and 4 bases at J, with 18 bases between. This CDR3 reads CASSPPVSYGNGETQYF. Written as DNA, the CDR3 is TGTGCCAGCTCACCACCGGTCTCCTACGGGAATGGAGAGACCCAGTACTTC.